The 27 T cell receptor beta chains below were found in one sample sequenced in a study of T cell responses to AZD1222 COVID-19 vaccine. Produced via immunoSEQ multiplex PCR; TCRdb's table is partial and in-frame only. The profile covers some 110,000 clones, with 85% to 95% appearing a single time and just under 3% taken by the ten largest. The specimen was peripheral blood, collected on day 0 of AZD1222 vaccination. The source is an adult in good health.

The chain uses TRBV15 and TRBJ2-7; 7 bases match TRBD1. The junction had 11 bases not matched to a gene; V was cut back by 3 bases and J by 9 bases. This CDR3 region has 14 residues. Per germline, CDR1 LNHNV and CDR2 YYDKDF (reference sequence). Here the CDR3 DNA reads TGTGCCACCAGCAGTCCCTCCGGACAGGATGGGCAGTACTTC. Residues: CATSSPSGQDGQYF.

V usage is TRBV7-6 and J usage is TRBJ1-1; possible D gene TRBD1, 5 bases. The length of the CDR3 is 14 residues. Trimming took off 8 bases at V and 1 base at J, with 14 bases between the two ends. Germline CDR1 reads SGHVS; CDR2 reads FNYEAQ. This CDR3 is CASSPGGENTEAFF. CDR3 sequence (DNA): TGTGCCAGCTCCCCGGGAGGGGAGAACACTGAAGCTTTCTTT.

This chain links TRBV28 with TRBJ2-1, with 7 bases lining up with TRBD1. CDR3 length: 19 amino acids. Trimming cost V 3 bases and J 6 bases; bases outside gene matches: 20. Germline V gene lookup returns CDR1 MDHEN and CDR2 SYDVKM. CDR3 bases: TGTGCCAGCAGTTTTCCGCCGAGGACCGAGGGGGCCAACATCAATGAGCAGTTCTTC. This sequence encodes CASSFPPRTEGANINEQFF.

This sequence joins TRBV7-9 and TRBJ2-3; no firm D call. V lost 6 bases, J lost 2 bases, and 6 bases lay in between. This CDR3 spans 12 amino acids. Per germline, CDR1 SEHNR and CDR2 FQNEAQ (reference sequence). The CDR3 loop reads CASSYLTDTQYF. The CDR3 DNA is TGTGCCAGCAGTTACCTCACAGATACGCAGTATTTT.

This clone was detected only a few times. V gene TRBV4-2 combines with J gene TRBJ2-7, with D perhaps TRBD2 (5 bases). This CDR3 has 15 residues. CDR1 and CDR2 (germline): LGHNA, YNFKEQ. The V gene lost 6 bases and the J gene lost 0 bases, with 15 bases spanning the gap. The CDR3 here is CASSGGQRSSYEQYF. CDR3 bases: TGTGCCAGCAGTGGCGGGCAGCGGAGCTCCTACGAGCAGTACTTC.

This clone has a single count. The gene calls are TRBV28 and TRBJ2-5, with D perhaps matching TRBD1 (6 bases). The length of the CDR3 is 16 residues. From germline, CDR1 is MDHEN and CDR2 SYDVKM. Deletions cut 5 bases from V and 7 bases from J, with 23 bases between. The CDR3 sequence is CASSGWTAAIRGTQYF. The CDR3 nucleotides read TGTGCCAGCAGTGGGTGGACAGCCGCCATCCGGGGGACCCAGTACTTC.

The chain recombines TRBV28 with TRBJ1-2; D not certain. There are 15 residues in the CDR3. Deletions cut 5 bases from V and 8 bases from J, with 21 bases between. Germline V gene sequence: CDR1 MDHEN, CDR2 SYDVKM. The DNA for the CDR3 is TGTGCCAGCAGTATATTTCCCCCGGGGTCGGGCGGCTACACCTTC. Translated: CASSIFPPGSGGYTF.

V and J are TRBV24-1 and TRBJ2-1, with TRBD2 identical over 9 bases. After removal of 4 bases from V and 5 bases from J, the junction contained 8 bases not matched to a gene. The CDR3 runs to 16 residues. Germline values: CDR1 KGHDR, CDR2 SFDVKD. DNA of the CDR3: TGTGCCACCAGTGACACCGGGACTAGCTGGAACAATGAGCAGTTCTTC. Its protein product is CATSDTGTSWNNEQFF.

V gene TRBV20-1 combines with J gene TRBJ1-5; D is perhaps TRBD1 (6 bases). The germline V gene has CDR1 DFQATT and CDR2 SNEGSKA (reference sequence). The CDR3 totals 15 residues. V was cut by 3 bases and J by 4 bases, with 16 bases left in between. CDR3 region: CSASGGGGMNQPQHF. The CDR3 DNA sequence: TGCAGTGCTAGTGGGGGGGGCGGAATGAATCAGCCCCAGCATTTT.

This chain uses TRBV5-1 with TRBJ2-3, with D unresolved. Trimming shortened V by 0 bases and J by 4 bases, and 15 bases separated the two germline ends. The CDR3 loop spans 16 amino acids. CDR1 and CDR2 from the germline V gene are SGHRS and YFSETQ. In nucleotides, the CDR3 is TGCGCCAGCAGCTTGGGGGCTAGTTTGTCGGCAGATACGCAGTATTTT. Encoded protein: CASSLGASLSADTQYF.

The chain couples TRBV7-9 to TRBJ2-1; TRBD2 aligns across 9 bases. J gave up 9 bases and V 3 bases, and 9 bases lay outside the gene matches. CDR1 is SEHNR and CDR2 is FQNEAQ in the germline V gene (reference sequence). The CDR3 length is 15 residues. The CDR3 DNA reads as TGTGCCAGCAGCTTTTCCGGGACTAGCAACGCTGAGCAGTTCTTC. Amino acid sequence: CASSFSGTSNAEQFF.

The rearrangement links TRBV19 to TRBJ1-5; tentative D call: TRBD1 (6 bases). This CDR3 has 15 amino acids. Germline CDR1 LNHDA, CDR2 SQIVND (reference sequence). V was cut by 5 bases and J by 3 bases, with 14 bases left in between. CDR3 sequence (DNA): TGTGCCAGTAGTCCGCCAACAGGGTTCAATCAGCCCCAGCATTTT. Its protein product is CASSPPTGFNQPQHF.

This sequence joins TRBV24-1 and TRBJ2-5, with D unclear. Trimming left V 2 bases short and J 5 bases short, with 14 bases between. CDR3 length: 15 amino acids. CDR1 is KGHDR and CDR2 is SFDVKD in the germline V gene. The CDR3 here is CATSDSSGPGETQYF. CDR3 nucleotides: TGTGCCACCAGTGATTCTTCGGGCCCTGGGGAGACCCAGTACTTC.

V usage is TRBV9 and J usage is TRBJ2-1; TRBD2 matches at 9 bases. Germline V gene data show CDR1 as SGDLS and CDR2 as YYNGEE. The CDR3 is 14 residues long. V lost 0 bases to trimming and J lost 8 bases; unmatched junction nucleotides: 3. The CDR3 coding sequence is TGTGCCAGCAGCGTAGGGGGACTAGCCTATGAGCAGTTCTTC. Protein: CASSVGGLAYEQFF.

The chain carries TRBV28 and TRBJ1-1; perhaps TRBD1 as D (6 bases). V was shortened by 3 bases and J by 8 bases, with 13 bases between the two germline ends. The germline gives CDR1 MDHEN, CDR2 SYDVKM. The CDR3 spans 13 residues. CDR3 amino acids: CASSFEFRGEAFF. CDR3 DNA sequence: TGTGCCAGCAGTTTTGAATTTAGGGGGGAAGCTTTCTTT.

The chain combines TRBV27 with TRBJ1-2, with TRBD1 matching 9 bases. The junction had 4 bases not matched to a gene; V was cut back by 2 bases and J by 0 bases. This CDR3 has 16 residues. Germline V gene data show CDR1 as MNHEY and CDR2 as SMNVEV (reference sequence). CDR3: CASSLGQGTPNYGYTF. The CDR3 DNA sequence: TGTGCCAGCAGTTTAGGACAGGGGACACCTAACTATGGCTACACCTTC.

This sequence joins TRBV6-5 and TRBJ2-1, with D tentatively TRBD1 or TRBD2 (5 bases each). V lost 3 bases to trimming and J lost 4 bases, with 16 bases between them. CDR1 MNHEY and CDR2 SVGAGI come from the germline V gene. This CDR3 has 16 residues. The CDR3 nucleotides read TGTGCCAGCAGTTATTCCGGGACCTCGAGGTACAATGAGCAGTTCTTC. Translated, it gives CASSYSGTSRYNEQFF.

The chain couples TRBV6-5 to TRBJ2-1; 9 nucleotides line up with TRBD2. The length of the CDR3 is 16 residues. The junction had 9 bases not matched to a gene; V was cut back by 0 bases and J by 9 bases. Germline V CDR1 and CDR2: MNHEY, SVGAGI. The CDR3 DNA reads TGTGCCAGCAGTTACTCGTTGGCGGGAGGGGCCGTTGAGCAGTTCTTC. As protein: CASSYSLAGGAVEQFF.

V gene TRBV4-1 combines with J gene TRBJ1-5; D gene ambiguous. CDR1 MGHRA and CDR2 YSYEKL come from the germline V gene. The V gene lost 2 bases and the J gene lost 5 bases, with 10 bases spanning the gap. The CDR3 contains 14 residues. The CDR3: CASSQRGLDQPQHF. CDR3 in DNA: TGCGCCAGCAGCCAACGTGGATTGGATCAGCCCCAGCATTTT.

This clone showed up just once. CDR3 sequence reads: CATSHWTPSNTGELFF. CDR3 coding DNA: TGTGCCACCAGTCACTGGACTCCCTCGAACACCGGGGAGCTGTTTTTT. The chain is built from TRBV24-1 and TRBJ2-2; possible D gene TRBD2, 5 bases. The CDR3 sequence is 16 residues long. The germline V gene has CDR1 KGHDR and CDR2 SFDVKD. V was trimmed by 6 bases and J by 0 bases, leaving 13 bases between them.

With respect to this clone: Germline is not matched at one junction end, which may reflect a read error. The chain combines TRBV7-7 with TRBJ2-2; D is unclear. The CDR3 loop spans 13 amino acids. The germline gives CDR1 SSHAT, CDR2 FNYEAQ (reference sequence). The CDR3, as DNA: TGTGCTAGCAGCTTAGAGCCGTCCGGGGAGCTGTTTTTT. It yields the protein CASSLEPSGELFF.

J is TRBJ2-5 and V is TRBV4-1; D may be TRBD1 (5 bases). The CDR3 spans 14 residues. Germline CDR1 reads MGHRA; CDR2 reads YSYEKL. V gave up 3 bases and J gave up 5 bases, with 13 bases separating them. In DNA form, the CDR3 reads TGCGCCAGCAGCCAGGGGTTCAGGGTGGAGACCCAGTACTTC. Translated, it gives CASSQGFRVETQYF.

This chain links TRBV28 with TRBJ1-2; TRBD1 matches 7 bases. The CDR3 consists of 14 residues. Germline CDR1 and CDR2: MDHEN and SYDVKM. The V segment lost 3 bases and the J segment 6 bases; nucleotides outside the gene matches: 7. CDR3 coding DNA: TGTGCCAGCAGTTTCAGCAGGGGGATACATGGCTACACCTTC. As protein: CASSFSRGIHGYTF.

In this sample, this clone turned up once. The V gene is TRBV4-1, the J gene TRBJ2-7; 8 bases line up with TRBD2. This CDR3 spans 17 amino acids. Germline trimming cut 0 bases from V and 7 bases from J; bases unmatched to any gene: 14. Germline lookup yields CDR1 MGHRA and CDR2 YSYEKL. For the CDR3, the DNA is TGCGCCAGCAGCCAAGATACCCGGCGGCTAGCGGGCGAAGAGCAGTACTTC. Its protein product is CASSQDTRRLAGEEQYF.

This clone was picked up one time. Here the CDR3 DNA reads TGTGCCAGCAGCTCTGGGGACAGGTGGCCCAATGAGCAGTTCTTC. This codes for CASSSGDRWPNEQFF. V gene TRBV11-3 combines with J gene TRBJ2-1, with 8 positions matching TRBD1. The germline V gene encodes CDR1 SGHNT and CDR2 YENEEA. There are 15 residues in the CDR3. V lost 4 bases to trimming and J lost 6 bases; unmatched junction nucleotides: 8. Filled out from reference TRBV11-3 and TRBJ2-1, the complete variable domain reads EAGVVQSPRYKIIEKKQPVAFWCNPISGHNTLYWYLQNLGQGPELLIRYENEEAVDDSQLPKDRFSAERLKGVDSTLKIQPAELGDSAVYLCASSSGDRWPNEQFFGPGTRLTVL.

This clone was recorded a few times. The CDR3 bases are TGTGCCAGCAATAGGAGGGGCTTCAATTCACCCCTCCACTTT. It is translated as CASNRRGFNSPLHF. The chain employs TRBV6-5 and TRBJ1-6; a weak D match, TRBD1 (5 bases). The CDR3 loop spans 14 amino acids. The germline V gene encodes CDR1 MNHEY and CDR2 SVGAGI. With 7 bases removed from V and 7 bases from J, the gap between germline ends came to 14 bases.

V usage is TRBV7-2 and J usage is TRBJ2-1; 7 bases are a match to TRBD2. CDR1 and CDR2 (germline): SGHTA, FQGNSA. The CDR3 has 17 amino acids. V was pared by 3 bases and J by 5 bases, with 13 bases of the junction left unmatched. CDR3 DNA sequence: TGTGCCAGCAGCTTCCGGGACTACCACCGAATTAACAATGAGCAGTTCTTC. As protein: CASSFRDYHRINNEQFF.